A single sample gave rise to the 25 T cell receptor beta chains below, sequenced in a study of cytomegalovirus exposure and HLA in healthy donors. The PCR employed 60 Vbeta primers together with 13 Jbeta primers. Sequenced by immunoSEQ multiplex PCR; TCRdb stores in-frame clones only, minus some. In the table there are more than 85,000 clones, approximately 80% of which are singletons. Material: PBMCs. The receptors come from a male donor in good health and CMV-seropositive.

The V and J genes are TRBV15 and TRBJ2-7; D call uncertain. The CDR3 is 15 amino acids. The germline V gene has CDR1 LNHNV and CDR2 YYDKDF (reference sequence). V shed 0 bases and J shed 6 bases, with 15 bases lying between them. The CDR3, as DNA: TGTGCCACCAGCAGAGATTCTGTCCGAGCAGGCGAGCAGTACTTC. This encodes CATSRDSVRAGEQYF.

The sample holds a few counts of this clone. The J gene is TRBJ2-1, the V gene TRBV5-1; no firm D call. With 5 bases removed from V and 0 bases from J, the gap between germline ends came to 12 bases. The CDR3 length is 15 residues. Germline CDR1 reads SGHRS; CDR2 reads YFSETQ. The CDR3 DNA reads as TGCGCCAGCAGGAACACCGCAAGCTCCTACAATGAGCAGTTCTTC. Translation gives CASRNTASSYNEQFF.

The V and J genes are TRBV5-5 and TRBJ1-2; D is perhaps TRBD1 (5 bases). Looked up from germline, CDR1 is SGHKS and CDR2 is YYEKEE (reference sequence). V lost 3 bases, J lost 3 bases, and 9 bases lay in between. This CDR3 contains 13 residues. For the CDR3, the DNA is TGTGCCAGCAGCTGGGGCGGGGACTATGGCTACACCTTC. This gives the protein CASSWGGDYGYTF.

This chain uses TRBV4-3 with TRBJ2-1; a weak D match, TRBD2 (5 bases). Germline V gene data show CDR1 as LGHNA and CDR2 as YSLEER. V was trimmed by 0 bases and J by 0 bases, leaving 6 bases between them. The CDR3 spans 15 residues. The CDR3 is CASSQDRGSYNEQFF. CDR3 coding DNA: TGCGCCAGCAGCCAAGATCGGGGCTCCTACAATGAGCAGTTCTTC.

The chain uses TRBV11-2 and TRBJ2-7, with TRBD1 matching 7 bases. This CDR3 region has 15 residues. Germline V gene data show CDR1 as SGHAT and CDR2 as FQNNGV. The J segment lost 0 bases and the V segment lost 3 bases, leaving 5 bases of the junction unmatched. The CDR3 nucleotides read TGTGCCAGCAGCTTCTATGGGACAGCCTCCTACGAGCAGTACTTC. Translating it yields CASSFYGTASYEQYF.

The CDR3 loop is CASSLRPAGYNEQFF. The CDR3 nucleotides are TGTGCCAGCAGCTTACGGCCAGCGGGTTACAATGAGCAGTTCTTC. This chain connects TRBV7-3 to TRBJ2-1; D is possibly TRBD2 (6 bases). V was shortened by 2 bases and J by 4 bases, with 12 bases between the two germline ends. Germline V gene data show CDR1 as SGHTA and CDR2 as FQGTGA. The CDR3 spans 15 residues.

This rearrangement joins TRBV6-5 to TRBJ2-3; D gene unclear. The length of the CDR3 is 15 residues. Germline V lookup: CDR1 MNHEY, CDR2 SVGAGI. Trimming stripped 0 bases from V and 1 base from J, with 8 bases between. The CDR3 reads CASSYSVARTDTQYF. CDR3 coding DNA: TGTGCCAGCAGTTACTCAGTAGCCCGCACAGATACGCAGTATTTT.

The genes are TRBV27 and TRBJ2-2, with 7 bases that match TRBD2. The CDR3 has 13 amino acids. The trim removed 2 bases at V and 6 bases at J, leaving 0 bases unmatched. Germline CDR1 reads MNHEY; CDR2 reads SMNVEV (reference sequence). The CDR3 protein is CASSLGRAGELFF. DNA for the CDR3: TGTGCCAGCAGTTTAGGGAGGGCCGGGGAGCTGTTTTTT.

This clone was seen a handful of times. CDR3 in DNA: TGTGCCATCAGGGGGACTAGCGGGGATAACACCGGGGAGCTGTTTTTT. This translates into CAIRGTSGDNTGELFF. The chain is built from TRBV10-3 and TRBJ2-2, with 13 bases lining up with TRBD2. This CDR3 is built from 16 residues. Germline CDR1 is ENHRY and CDR2 is SYGVKD. V lost 6 bases and J lost 2; bases outside the gene matches: 3.

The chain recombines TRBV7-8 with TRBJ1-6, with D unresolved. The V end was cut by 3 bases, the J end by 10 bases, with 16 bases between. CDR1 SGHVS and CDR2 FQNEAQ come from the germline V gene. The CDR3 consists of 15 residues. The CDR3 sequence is CASSFGLIGGSPLHF. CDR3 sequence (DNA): TGTGCCAGCAGCTTCGGTCTTATAGGCGGGTCACCCCTCCACTTT.

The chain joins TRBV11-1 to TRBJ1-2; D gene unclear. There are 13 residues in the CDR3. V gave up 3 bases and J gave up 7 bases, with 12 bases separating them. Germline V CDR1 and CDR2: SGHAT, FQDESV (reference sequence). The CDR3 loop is CASSFGERGGYTF. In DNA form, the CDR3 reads TGTGCCAGCAGCTTCGGGGAGCGTGGTGGCTACACCTTC.

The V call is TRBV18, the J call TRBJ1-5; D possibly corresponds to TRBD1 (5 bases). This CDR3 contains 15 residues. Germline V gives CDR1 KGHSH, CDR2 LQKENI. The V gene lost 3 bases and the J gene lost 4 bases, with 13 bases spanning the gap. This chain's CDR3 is CASSPATVTNQPQHF. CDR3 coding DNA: TGTGCCAGCTCACCCGCGACAGTCACGAATCAGCCCCAGCATTTT. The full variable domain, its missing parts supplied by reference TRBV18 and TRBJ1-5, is NAGVMQNPRHLVRRRGQEARLRCSPMKGHSHVYWYRQLPEEGLKFMVYLQKENIIDESGMPKERFSAEFPKEGPSILRIQQVVRGDSAAYFCASSPATVTNQPQHFGDGTRLSIL.

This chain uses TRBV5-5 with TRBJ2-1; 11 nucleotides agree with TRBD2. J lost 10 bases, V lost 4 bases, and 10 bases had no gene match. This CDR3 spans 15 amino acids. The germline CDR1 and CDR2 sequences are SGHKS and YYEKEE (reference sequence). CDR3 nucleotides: TGTGCCAGCAGCATACTAGCGGGAGAATCCCAAGAGCAGTTCTTC. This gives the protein CASSILAGESQEQFF.

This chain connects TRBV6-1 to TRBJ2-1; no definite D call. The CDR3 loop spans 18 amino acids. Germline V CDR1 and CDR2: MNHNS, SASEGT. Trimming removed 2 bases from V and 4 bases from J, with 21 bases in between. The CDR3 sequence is CASSELLGQLAPYNEQFF. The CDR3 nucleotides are TGTGCCAGCAGTGAATTGTTGGGCCAATTGGCCCCTTACAATGAGCAGTTCTTC.

CDR3 nucleotides: TGTGCCAGCAGGGGAGGGGCCTCGAACACCGGGGAGCTGTTTTTT. Translated, it gives CASRGGASNTGELFF. The V and J genes are TRBV7-9 and TRBJ2-2, with 7 bases aligning to TRBD2. This CDR3 has 15 amino acids. The junction had 4 bases not matched to a gene; V was cut back by 6 bases and J by 0 bases. CDR1 and CDR2 (germline): SEHNR, FQNEAQ (reference sequence).

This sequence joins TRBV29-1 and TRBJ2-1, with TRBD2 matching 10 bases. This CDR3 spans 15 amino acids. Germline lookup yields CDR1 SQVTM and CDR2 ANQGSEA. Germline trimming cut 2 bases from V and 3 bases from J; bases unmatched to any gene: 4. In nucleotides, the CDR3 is TGCAGCGTTGAAAGGCTAGCGGGAGTCTACAATGAGCAGTTCTTC. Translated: CSVERLAGVYNEQFF.

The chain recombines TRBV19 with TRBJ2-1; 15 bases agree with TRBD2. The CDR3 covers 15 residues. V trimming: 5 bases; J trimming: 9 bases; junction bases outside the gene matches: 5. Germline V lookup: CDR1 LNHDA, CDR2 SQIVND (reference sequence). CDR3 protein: CASSPGLAGGSEQFF. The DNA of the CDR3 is TGTGCCAGTAGTCCGGGACTAGCGGGAGGCAGTGAGCAGTTCTTC.

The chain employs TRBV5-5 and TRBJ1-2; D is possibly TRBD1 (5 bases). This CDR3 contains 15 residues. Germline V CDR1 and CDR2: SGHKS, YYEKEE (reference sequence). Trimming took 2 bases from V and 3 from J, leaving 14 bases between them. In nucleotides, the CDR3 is TGTGCCAGCAGCTTTGGCGACAGCCGGCACTATGGCTACACCTTC. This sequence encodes CASSFGDSRHYGYTF.

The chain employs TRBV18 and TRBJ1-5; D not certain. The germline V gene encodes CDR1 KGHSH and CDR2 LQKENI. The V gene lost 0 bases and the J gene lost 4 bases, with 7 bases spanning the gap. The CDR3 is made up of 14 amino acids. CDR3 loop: CASSPPSRNQPQHF. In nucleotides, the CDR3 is TGTGCCAGCTCACCACCGAGCAGGAATCAGCCCCAGCATTTT. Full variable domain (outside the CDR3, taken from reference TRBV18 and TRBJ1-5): NAGVMQNPRHLVRRRGQEARLRCSPMKGHSHVYWYRQLPEEGLKFMVYLQKENIIDESGMPKERFSAEFPKEGPSILRIQQVVRGDSAAYFCASSPPSRNQPQHFGDGTRLSIL.

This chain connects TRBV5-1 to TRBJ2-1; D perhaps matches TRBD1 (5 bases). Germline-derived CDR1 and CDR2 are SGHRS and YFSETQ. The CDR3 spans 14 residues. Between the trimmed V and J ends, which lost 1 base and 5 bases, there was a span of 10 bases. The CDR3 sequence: CASSLSRANNEQFF. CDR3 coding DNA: TGCGCCAGCAGCTTGAGCAGGGCCAACAATGAGCAGTTCTTC.

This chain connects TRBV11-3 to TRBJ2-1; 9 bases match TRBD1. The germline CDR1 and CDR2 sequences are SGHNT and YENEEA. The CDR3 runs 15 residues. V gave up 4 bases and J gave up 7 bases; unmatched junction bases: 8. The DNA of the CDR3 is TGTGCCAGCAGCTCCCGAGGACAGGGGCGGAATGAGCAGTTCTTC. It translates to CASSSRGQGRNEQFF.

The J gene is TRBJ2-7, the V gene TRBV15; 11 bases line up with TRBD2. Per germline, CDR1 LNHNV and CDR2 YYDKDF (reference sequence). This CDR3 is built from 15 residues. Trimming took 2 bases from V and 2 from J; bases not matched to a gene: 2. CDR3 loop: CATSRRLAGPYEQYF. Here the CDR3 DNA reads TGTGCCACCAGCAGAAGACTAGCGGGACCCTACGAGCAGTACTTC.

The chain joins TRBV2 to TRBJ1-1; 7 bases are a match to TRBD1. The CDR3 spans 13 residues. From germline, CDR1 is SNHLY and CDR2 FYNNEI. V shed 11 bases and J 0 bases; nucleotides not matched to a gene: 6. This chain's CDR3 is CAGATGMNTEAFF. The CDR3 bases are TGTGCCGGCGCGACAGGGATGAACACTGAAGCTTTCTTT.

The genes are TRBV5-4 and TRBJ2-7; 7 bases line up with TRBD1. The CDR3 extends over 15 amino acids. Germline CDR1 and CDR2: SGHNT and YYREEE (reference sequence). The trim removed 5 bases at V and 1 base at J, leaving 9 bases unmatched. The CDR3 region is CASSSRTGASYEQYF. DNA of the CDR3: TGTGCCAGCAGTTCGAGGACAGGAGCTTCCTACGAGCAGTACTTC.

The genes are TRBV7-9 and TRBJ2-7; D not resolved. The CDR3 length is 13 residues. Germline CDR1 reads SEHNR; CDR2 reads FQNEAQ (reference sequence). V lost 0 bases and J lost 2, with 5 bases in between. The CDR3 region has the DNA TGTGCCAGCAGCTTAGCGACAACCTACGAGCAGTACTTC. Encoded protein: CASSLATTYEQYF.